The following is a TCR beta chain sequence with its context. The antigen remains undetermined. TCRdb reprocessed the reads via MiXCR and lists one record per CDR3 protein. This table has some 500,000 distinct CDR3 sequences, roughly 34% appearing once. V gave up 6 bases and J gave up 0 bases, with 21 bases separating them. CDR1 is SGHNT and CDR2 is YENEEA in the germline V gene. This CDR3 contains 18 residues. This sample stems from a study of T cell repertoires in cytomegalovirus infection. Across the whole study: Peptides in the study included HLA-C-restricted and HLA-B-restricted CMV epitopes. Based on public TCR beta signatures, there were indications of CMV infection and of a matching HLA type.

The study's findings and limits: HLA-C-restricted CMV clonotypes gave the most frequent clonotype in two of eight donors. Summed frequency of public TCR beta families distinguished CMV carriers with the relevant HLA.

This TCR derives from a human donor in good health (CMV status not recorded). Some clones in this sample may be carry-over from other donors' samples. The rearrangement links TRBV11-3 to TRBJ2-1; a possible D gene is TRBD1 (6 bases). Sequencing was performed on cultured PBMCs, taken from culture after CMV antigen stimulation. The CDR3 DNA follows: TGTGCCAGCAGACTTAAAGGTGGGGGCCGGAGCTCCTACAATGAGCAGTTCTTC. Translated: CASRLKGGGRSSYNEQFF.